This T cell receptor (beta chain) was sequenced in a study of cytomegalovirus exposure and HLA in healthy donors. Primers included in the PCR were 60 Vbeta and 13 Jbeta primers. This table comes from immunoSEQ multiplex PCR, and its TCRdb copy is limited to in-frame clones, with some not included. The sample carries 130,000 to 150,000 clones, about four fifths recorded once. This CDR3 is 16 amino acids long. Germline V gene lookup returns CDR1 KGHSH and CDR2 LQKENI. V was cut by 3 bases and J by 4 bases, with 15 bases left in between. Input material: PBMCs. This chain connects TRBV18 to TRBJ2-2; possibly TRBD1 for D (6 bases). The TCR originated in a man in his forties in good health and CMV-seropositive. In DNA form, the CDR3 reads TGTGCCAGCTCACCCCTTCCGGGACAATCCACCGGGGAGCTGTTTTTT. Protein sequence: CASSPLPGQSTGELFF.